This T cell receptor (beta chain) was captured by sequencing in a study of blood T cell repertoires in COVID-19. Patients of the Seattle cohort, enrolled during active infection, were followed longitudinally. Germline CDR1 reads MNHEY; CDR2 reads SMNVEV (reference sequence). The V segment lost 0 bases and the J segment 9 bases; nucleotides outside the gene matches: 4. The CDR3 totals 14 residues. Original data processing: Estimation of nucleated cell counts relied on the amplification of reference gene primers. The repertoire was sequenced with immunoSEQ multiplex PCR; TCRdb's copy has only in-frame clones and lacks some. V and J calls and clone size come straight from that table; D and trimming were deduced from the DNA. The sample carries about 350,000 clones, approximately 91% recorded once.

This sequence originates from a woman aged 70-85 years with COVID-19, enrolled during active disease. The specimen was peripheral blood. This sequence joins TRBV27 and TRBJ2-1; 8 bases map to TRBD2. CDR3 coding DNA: TGTGCCAGCAGTTTATCAAGGACTAGCCCTGAGCAGTTCTTC. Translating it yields CASSLSRTSPEQFF.